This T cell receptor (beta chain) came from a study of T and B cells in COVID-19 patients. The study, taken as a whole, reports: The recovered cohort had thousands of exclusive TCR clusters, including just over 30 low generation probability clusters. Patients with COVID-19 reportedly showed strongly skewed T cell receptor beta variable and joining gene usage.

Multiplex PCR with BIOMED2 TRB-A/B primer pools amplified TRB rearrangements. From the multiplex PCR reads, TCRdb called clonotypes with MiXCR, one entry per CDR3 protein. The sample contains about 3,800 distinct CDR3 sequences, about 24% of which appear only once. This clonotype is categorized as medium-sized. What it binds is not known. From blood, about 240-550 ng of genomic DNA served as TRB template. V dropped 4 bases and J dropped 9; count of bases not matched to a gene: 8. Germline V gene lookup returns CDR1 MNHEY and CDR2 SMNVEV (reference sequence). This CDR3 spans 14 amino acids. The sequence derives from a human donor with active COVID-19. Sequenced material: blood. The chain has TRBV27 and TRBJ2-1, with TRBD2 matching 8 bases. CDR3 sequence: CASSYTVAGSEQFF. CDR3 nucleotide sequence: TGTGCCAGCAGTTATACCGTAGCGGGATCTGAGCAGTTCTTC.